Included here is one T cell receptor beta chain sequence, with context. Here immunoSEQ multiplex PCR was the method, and the copy in TCRdb shows in-frame clones only, minus some. Here the sample spans fewer than 85,000 clones, 90% being singletons. The sample comes from a study of OX40 agonist ivuxolimab in advanced cancers. This CDR3 has 19 residues. V was cut by 2 bases and J by 4 bases, with 26 bases left in between. CDR1 and CDR2 from the germline V gene are SGHTA and FQGNSA. The input for sequencing was CD4+ or CD8+ T cells sorted from blood, taken in a trial of the OX40 agonist ivuxolimab. This TCR was sampled from an adult with an advanced solid tumor such as melanoma, head and neck, liver or kidney cancer. The chain is built from TRBV7-2 and TRBJ1-1; D possibly corresponds to TRBD1 (5 bases). CDR3 sequence reads: CASSLLFLLGPSGSTEAFF. CDR3 bases: TGTGCCAGCAGCTTATTATTTCTCTTGGGGCCGTCGGGTTCCACTGAAGCTTTCTTT.